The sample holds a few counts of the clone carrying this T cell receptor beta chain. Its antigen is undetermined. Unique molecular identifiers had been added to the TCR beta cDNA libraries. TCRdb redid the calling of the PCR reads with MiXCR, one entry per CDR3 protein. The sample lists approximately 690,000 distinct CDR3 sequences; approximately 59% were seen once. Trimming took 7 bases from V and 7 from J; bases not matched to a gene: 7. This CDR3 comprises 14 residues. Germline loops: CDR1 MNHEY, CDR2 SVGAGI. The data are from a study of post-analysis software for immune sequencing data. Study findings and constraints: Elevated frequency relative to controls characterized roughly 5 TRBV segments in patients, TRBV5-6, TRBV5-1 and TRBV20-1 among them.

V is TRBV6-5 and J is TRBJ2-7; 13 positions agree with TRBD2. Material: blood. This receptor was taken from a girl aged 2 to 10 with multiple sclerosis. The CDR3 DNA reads TGTGCCAGCAACCGACTAGCGGGAGGTGAAGAGCAGTACTTC. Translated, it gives CASNRLAGGEEQYF.